This T cell receptor beta chain was identified during a study of blood T cell repertoires in COVID-19. Sequencing used immunoSEQ multiplex PCR; TCRdb keeps in-frame clones, though not all of them. The sample holds some 490,000 clones; roughly nine tenths are singletons and the top ten take around 7.9%. Trimming removed 4 bases from V and 3 bases from J, with 12 bases in between. The CDR3 is 14 residues long. Germline V CDR1 and CDR2: SNHLY, FYNNEI. The chain uses TRBV2 and TRBJ1-1, with D uncertain. Sequenced: PBMCs or T cells enriched from blood (not recorded which). The source is a woman in her sixties or seventies who had recovered from COVID-19. Here the CDR3 reads CASSAEGLYTEAFF. CDR3 bases: TGTGCCAGCAGTGCGGAGGGCCTATACACTGAAGCTTTCTTT.